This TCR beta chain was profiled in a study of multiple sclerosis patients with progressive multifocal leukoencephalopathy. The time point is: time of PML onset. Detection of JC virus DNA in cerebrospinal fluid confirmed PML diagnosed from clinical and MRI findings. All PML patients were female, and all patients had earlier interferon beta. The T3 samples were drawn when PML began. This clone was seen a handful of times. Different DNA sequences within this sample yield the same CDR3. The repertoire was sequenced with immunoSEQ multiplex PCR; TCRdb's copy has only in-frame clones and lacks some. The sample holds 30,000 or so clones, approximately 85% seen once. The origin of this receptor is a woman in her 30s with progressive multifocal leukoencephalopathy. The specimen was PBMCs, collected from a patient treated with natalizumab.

The chain's CDR3 is CASSYSADQPQHF. For the CDR3, the DNA is TGTGCCAGCAGTTACTCGGCGGATCAGCCCCAGCATTTT. V gene TRBV6-5 combines with J gene TRBJ1-5; no clear D gene. V dropped 0 bases and J dropped 5 bases, with 5 bases sitting between them. CDR1 is MNHEY and CDR2 is SVGAGI in the germline V gene. This CDR3 contains 13 residues.